These 28 T cell receptor beta chains originate from one sample sequenced in a study of T cell responses to AZD1222 COVID-19 vaccine. Here immunoSEQ multiplex PCR was the method, and the copy in TCRdb shows in-frame clones only, minus some. Among over 120,000 clones listed, 80% to 95% were seen once. The sample in question was peripheral blood, obtained on day 0 of AZD1222 vaccination. Source of these receptors: an adult in good health.

This chain uses TRBV19 with TRBJ2-7; 9 bases are shared with TRBD1. J gave up 6 bases and V 6 bases, and 3 bases lay outside the gene matches. This CDR3 comprises 12 residues. Germline CDR1 LNHDA, CDR2 SQIVND (reference sequence). The CDR3 DNA follows: TGTGCCAGTAGCCGGACAGGGGTCGAGCAGTACTTC. It encodes CASSRTGVEQYF.

This chain links TRBV5-1 with TRBJ2-2; D remains unclear. The germline CDR1 and CDR2 sequences are SGHRS and YFSETQ. This CDR3 is 14 amino acids long. V dropped 4 bases and J dropped 6 bases, with 13 bases sitting between them. The CDR3 coding sequence is TGCGCCAGCAGCACGGATCGGAGCGCCGGGGAGCTGTTTTTT. This encodes CASSTDRSAGELFF.

J is TRBJ1-1 and V is TRBV10-3; weak D call: TRBD1 (5 bases). Trimming left V 0 bases short and J 0 bases short, with 11 bases between. Germline loops: CDR1 ENHRY, CDR2 SYGVKD. This CDR3 region has 16 residues. The CDR3 sequence: CAISESGAGLNTEAFF. Written as DNA, the CDR3 is TGTGCCATCAGTGAGTCAGGCGCAGGGTTGAACACTGAAGCTTTCTTT.

The chain employs TRBV11-1 and TRBJ2-7; D not certain. The germline V gene encodes CDR1 SGHAT and CDR2 FQDESV (reference sequence). The V and J ends lost 5 bases and 2 bases respectively, with 13 bases between them. CDR3 length equals 14 residues. The CDR3 spells CASSPRTTPYEQYF. The CDR3 nucleotides read TGTGCCAGCAGCCCCCGAACGACGCCCTACGAGCAGTACTTC.

V gene TRBV3-1 (or the pseudogene TRBV3-2) combines with J gene TRBJ1-4, with a tentative D call TRBD1 (5 bases). This CDR3 is built from 16 residues. The V gene's germline CDR1 is LGHDT and CDR2 YNNKEL (reference sequence). V was pared by 4 bases and J by 0 bases, with 12 bases between. The DNA of the CDR3 is TGTGCCAGCAGCCGATGGGGCACAGCAACTAATGAAAAACTGTTTTTT. Translating gives CASSRWGTATNEKLFF.

This clone was detected only once. The genes are TRBV11-2 and TRBJ2-3; no firm D call. The V end was cut by 0 bases, the J end by 0 bases, with 10 bases between. The germline V gene has CDR1 SGHAT and CDR2 FQNNGV. CDR3 length: 16 amino acids. The CDR3 DNA reads TGTGCCAGCAGCTTAGATGCTCGTACTAGCACAGATACGCAGTATTTT. Translation: CASSLDARTSTDTQYF.

This clone came up a few times. This chain connects TRBV5-6 to TRBJ1-2; a possible D gene is TRBD1 (5 bases). The CDR3 runs to 14 residues. Germline V gene lookup returns CDR1 SGHDT and CDR2 YYEEEE. The V end was cut by 7 bases, the J end by 6 bases, with 19 bases between. The CDR3 DNA reads as TGTGCCAGCGTATCCGGATGGGGGTTAAATGGCTACACCTTC. This translates into CASVSGWGLNGYTF. Looking up the rest from reference TRBV5-6 and TRBJ1-2 gives the full variable domain: DAGVTQSPTHLIKTRGQQVTLRCSPKSGHDTVSWYQQALGQGPQFIFQYYEEEERQRGNFPDRFSGHQFPNYSSELNVNALLLGDSALYLCASVSGWGLNGYTFGSGTRLTVV.

This chain links TRBV24-1 with TRBJ2-4, with D uncertain. The germline gives CDR1 KGHDR, CDR2 SFDVKD. The CDR3 loop spans 13 amino acids. The V end lost 0 bases, the J end lost 3 bases, and 2 bases lay between the germline ends. CDR3 sequence: CATSDLDKNIQYF. CDR3 nucleotide sequence: TGTGCCACCAGTGATTTGGACAAAAACATTCAGTACTTC.

The J gene is TRBJ2-5, the V gene TRBV18, with D hard to call. In germline, CDR1 is KGHSH, CDR2 LQKENI. V gave up 8 bases and J gave up 3 bases, with 13 bases separating them. The CDR3 has 13 amino acids. The CDR3 DNA reads TGTGCCAGCCAAACGAGTAGGAAAGAGACCCAGTACTTC. Its protein is CASQTSRKETQYF.

This rearrangement joins TRBV28 to TRBJ2-1; D uncertain. Looked up from germline, CDR1 is MDHEN and CDR2 is SYDVKM. The CDR3 loop spans 15 amino acids. V gave up 2 bases and J gave up 9 bases, with 17 bases separating them. This CDR3 is CASSLPPDRSTEQFF. The CDR3 bases are TGTGCCAGCAGTTTACCCCCGGACCGGTCCACTGAGCAGTTCTTC.

The chain employs TRBV7-2 and TRBJ2-7; TRBD1 matches at 8 bases. Looked up from germline, CDR1 is SGHTA and CDR2 is FQGNSA. This CDR3 spans 16 amino acids. Losses at the gene ends were 1 base for V and 4 bases for J; bases not matched to a gene: 9. The CDR3 DNA reads TGTGCCAGCAGCTTAGGTCCGGCAGGGGGCGCGTACGAGCAGTACTTC. Protein product: CASSLGPAGGAYEQYF.

This sequence joins TRBV4-1 and TRBJ2-7, with TRBD1 identical over 10 bases. Germline lookup yields CDR1 MGHRA and CDR2 YSYEKL. The CDR3 contains 15 residues. Trimming at V came to 2 bases and at J to 2 bases, leaving 3 bases not matched to a gene. The CDR3 nucleotides are TGCGCCAGCAGCCAATGGGGACAGGGGACCTACGAGCAGTACTTC. It yields the protein CASSQWGQGTYEQYF.

The chain has TRBV10-3 and TRBJ2-1, with D unclear. Per the germline V gene, CDR1 is ENHRY and CDR2 is SYGVKD. Trimming shortened V by 8 bases and J by 5 bases, and 7 bases separated the two germline ends. This CDR3 spans 11 amino acids. In DNA, the CDR3 is TGTGCCATCTACTCGAACAATGAGCAGTTCTTC. It translates to CAIYSNNEQFF.

The chain combines TRBV11-3 with TRBJ1-1; weak D call: TRBD1 (5 bases). The length of the CDR3 is 15 residues. V shed 1 base and J shed 4 bases, with 13 bases lying between them. Germline CDR1 is SGHNT and CDR2 is YENEEA. The CDR3 sequence: CASSLVGKGPTEAFF. CDR3 coding DNA: TGTGCCAGCAGCTTAGTCGGTAAGGGGCCCACTGAAGCTTTCTTT.

The table lists this clone with a count of one. The chain joins TRBV7-8 to TRBJ1-5; D possibly corresponds to TRBD1 (5 bases). Germline values: CDR1 SGHVS, CDR2 FQNEAQ. There are 14 residues in the CDR3. V dropped 2 bases and J dropped 7 bases, with 12 bases sitting between them. The CDR3 nucleotides read TGTGCCAGCAGCTTAACCAACGGGGGACAGCCCCAGCATTTT. Its translation: CASSLTNGGQPQHF.

The chain uses TRBV19 and TRBJ2-2, with 13 bases matching TRBD2. V was pared by 4 bases and J by 5 bases, with 7 bases of the junction left unmatched. The CDR3 has 17 residues. The germline V gene encodes CDR1 LNHDA and CDR2 SQIVND (reference sequence). DNA of the CDR3: TGTGCCAGTAGTAGCGGACTAGCGGGAGTTGTGACCGGGGAGCTGTTTTTT. Residues: CASSSGLAGVVTGELFF. Full variable domain (missing parts from reference TRBV19 and TRBJ2-2): DGGITQSPKYLFRKEGQNVTLSCEQNLNHDAMYWYRQDPGQGLRLIYYSQIVNDFQKGDIAEGYSVSREKKESFPLTVTSAQKNPTAFYLCASSSGLAGVVTGELFFGEGSRLTVL.

The V and J genes are TRBV10-3 and TRBJ2-1; perhaps TRBD2 as D (6 bases). The CDR3 is made up of 15 amino acids. Trimming cost V 3 bases and J 7 bases, with 16 bases left between them. In germline, CDR1 is ENHRY, CDR2 SYGVKD. The CDR3, as DNA: TGTGCCATCAGTGACAGGAGGGAGGCTGCAAATGAGCAGTTCTTC. Protein: CAISDRREAANEQFF.

This sequence joins TRBV3-1 (or the pseudogene TRBV3-2) and TRBJ2-3, with 12 bases fitting TRBD2. V gave up 8 bases and J gave up 3 bases; unmatched junction bases: 15. The CDR3 length is 18 residues. Germline values: CDR1 LGHDT, CDR2 YNNKEL (reference sequence). This CDR3 is CASGGMTSGSGRTDTQYF. The CDR3 DNA follows: TGTGCCAGCGGAGGTATGACTAGCGGGAGTGGAAGGACAGATACGCAGTATTTT.

This chain connects TRBV28 to TRBJ2-3, with 8 bases matching TRBD1. From germline, CDR1 is MDHEN and CDR2 SYDVKM. The J segment lost 4 bases and the V segment lost 8 bases, leaving 14 bases of the junction unmatched. The CDR3 loop spans 16 amino acids. The CDR3 here is CASRTSGGPSPDTQYF. The DNA of the CDR3 is TGTGCCAGCCGAACGTCAGGGGGCCCGTCTCCAGATACGCAGTATTTT.

V is TRBV10-2 and J is TRBJ2-7, with D perhaps TRBD1 (5 bases). In germline, CDR1 is WSHSY, CDR2 SAAADI. The CDR3 spans 11 residues. The V gene lost 6 bases and the J gene lost 6 bases, with 9 bases spanning the gap. The CDR3, as DNA: TGCGCCAGCAGACAGGCTCGCGAGCAGTACTTC. This encodes CASRQAREQYF.

This chain links TRBV25-1 with TRBJ2-1, with 15 bases that match TRBD2. CDR1 is MGHDK and CDR2 is SYGVNS in the germline V gene. This CDR3 is 13 amino acids long. V was clipped by 9 bases and J by 7 bases; unmatched bases: 1. The CDR3 loop is CASGLAGGNEQFF. CDR3 nucleotides: TGTGCCAGTGGACTAGCGGGAGGGAATGAGCAGTTCTTC.

The gene calls are TRBV28 and TRBJ1-1; D gene unclear. The V and J ends lost 11 bases and 6 bases respectively, with 19 bases between them. This CDR3 comprises 13 residues. Per germline, CDR1 MDHEN and CDR2 SYDVKM. For the CDR3, the DNA is TGTGCCTCCAACCCAGCAAAAGGTCCTGAAGCTTTCTTT. The encoded protein is CASNPAKGPEAFF.

This rearrangement joins TRBV9 to TRBJ1-1; no definite D call. The CDR3 is 15 residues long. The germline gives CDR1 SGDLS, CDR2 YYNGEE. V lost 0 bases, J lost 5 bases, and 14 bases lay in between. Written as DNA, the CDR3 is TGTGCCAGCAGCGTAGGGTCAGCTTCAAGGACTGAAGCTTTCTTT. Protein product: CASSVGSASRTEAFF.

J is TRBJ2-1 and V is TRBV4-1; 8 bases agree with TRBD1. Germline V CDR1 and CDR2: MGHRA, YSYEKL. The V and J ends lost 7 bases and 4 bases, in that order; junction bases with no gene match: 15. There are 17 residues in the CDR3. The DNA of the CDR3 is TGCGCCAGCACCACTGATCTCGGGGACAGGCGGTACAATGAGCAGTTCTTC. The encoded protein is CASTTDLGDRRYNEQFF.

J is TRBJ1-2 and V is TRBV25-1; D might be TRBD1 (5 bases). Trimming took 6 bases from V and 8 from J, leaving 22 bases between them. The CDR3 is 15 residues long. CDR1 MGHDK and CDR2 SYGVNS come from the germline V gene. The CDR3 DNA is TGTGCCAGCAGGGGGGGGGTTGCCCCTCTCTGGGGCTACACCTTC. Amino acid sequence: CASRGGVAPLWGYTF.

The CDR3 loop reads CATSDPPTGAQYF. The CDR3 region has the DNA TGTGCCACCAGTGATCCTCCTACAGGGGCGCAGTACTTC. The V call is TRBV24-1, the J call TRBJ2-7; 7 bases match TRBD1. This CDR3 is 13 amino acids long. V shed 3 bases, J shed 9 bases, and the junction held 7 bases outside the gene matches. CDR1 is KGHDR and CDR2 is SFDVKD in the germline V gene.

The chain is built from TRBV18 and TRBJ2-7; D remains unclear. V was trimmed by 6 bases and J by 0 bases, leaving 6 bases between them. There are 12 residues in the CDR3. In germline, CDR1 is KGHSH, CDR2 LQKENI. The DNA of the CDR3 is TGTGCCAGCTCTCGTAGCTCCTACGAGCAGTACTTC. Translating it yields CASSRSSYEQYF. The variable domain in full, with the rest retrieved from reference TRBV18 and TRBJ2-7, is NAGVMQNPRHLVRRRGQEARLRCSPMKGHSHVYWYRQLPEEGLKFMVYLQKENIIDESGMPKERFSAEFPKEGPSILRIQQVVRGDSAAYFCASSRSSYEQYFGPGTRLTVT.

V gene TRBV6-5 combines with J gene TRBJ1-5; D is unclear. Trimming pared 0 bases from V and 7 bases from J, leaving 13 bases between. The CDR3 sequence is 15 residues long. Germline CDR1 MNHEY, CDR2 SVGAGI. The CDR3 DNA sequence: TGTGCCAGCAGTTACTCTACGGGAGGCGGGCAGCCCCAGCATTTT. This codes for CASSYSTGGGQPQHF.